This T cell receptor beta chain was sequenced in a study of cytotoxic CD8 clonotypes in ibrutinib-treated CLL. General study results and limits: Whereas clonality rose at ibrutinib response, it declined toward baseline at progression.

Clones were sequenced by immunoSEQ multiplex PCR, and TCRdb holds only the in-frame ones, with some missing. The sample has 35,000 to 55,000 clones, 69% seen once; the top ten hold around 13%. Comment on this clone: Its antigen is not known.

The input for sequencing was PBMCs, taken after 12 months of ibrutinib treatment. The TCR originated in a human donor with chronic lymphocytic leukemia.

CDR3 in amino acids: CASSLPGGTYEQYF. CDR3 nucleotide sequence: TGTGCCAGCAGCCTCCCAGGGGGCACGTACGAGCAGTACTTC. V usage is TRBV5-4 and J usage is TRBJ2-7; 8 positions agree with TRBD1. Germline trimming cut 4 bases from V and 4 bases from J; bases unmatched to any gene: 7. CDR1 SGHNT and CDR2 YYREEE come from the germline V gene (reference sequence). The CDR3 runs to 14 residues. The complete variable domain, with remaining parts taken from reference TRBV5-4 and TRBJ2-7, reads ETGVTQSPTHLIKTRGQQVTLRCSSQSGHNTVSWYQQALGQGPQFIFQYYREEENGRGNFPPRFSGLQFPNYSSELNVNALELDDSALYLCASSLPGGTYEQYFGPGTRLTVT.